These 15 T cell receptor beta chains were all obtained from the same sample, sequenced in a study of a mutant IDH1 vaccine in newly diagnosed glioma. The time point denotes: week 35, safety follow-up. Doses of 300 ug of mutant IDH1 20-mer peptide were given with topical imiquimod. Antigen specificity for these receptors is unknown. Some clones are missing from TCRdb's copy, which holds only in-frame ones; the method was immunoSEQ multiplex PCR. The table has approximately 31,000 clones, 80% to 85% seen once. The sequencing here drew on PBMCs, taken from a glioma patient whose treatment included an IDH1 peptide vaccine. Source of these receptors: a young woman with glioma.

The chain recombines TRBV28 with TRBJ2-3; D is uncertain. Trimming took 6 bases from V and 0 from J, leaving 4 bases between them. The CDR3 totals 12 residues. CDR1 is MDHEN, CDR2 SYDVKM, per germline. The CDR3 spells CASRASTDTQYF. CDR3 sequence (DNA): TGTGCCAGCAGAGCTAGCACAGATACGCAGTATTTT.

The CDR3: CASRPTAIGERETQYF. CDR3 DNA sequence: TGTGCCAGCAGACCCACGGCGATTGGTGAGAGGGAGACCCAGTACTTC. This chain connects TRBV7-2 to TRBJ2-5; D not certain. V was pared by 6 bases and J by 5 bases, with 22 bases between. This CDR3 is 16 amino acids long. In germline, CDR1 is SGHTA, CDR2 FQGNSA.

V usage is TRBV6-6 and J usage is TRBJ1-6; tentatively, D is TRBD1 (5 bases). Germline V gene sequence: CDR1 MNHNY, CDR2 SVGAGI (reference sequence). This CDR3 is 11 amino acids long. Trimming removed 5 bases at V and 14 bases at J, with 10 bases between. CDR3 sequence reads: CASSDGATLHF. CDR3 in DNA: TGTGCCAGCAGTGACGGGGCAACCCTCCACTTT.

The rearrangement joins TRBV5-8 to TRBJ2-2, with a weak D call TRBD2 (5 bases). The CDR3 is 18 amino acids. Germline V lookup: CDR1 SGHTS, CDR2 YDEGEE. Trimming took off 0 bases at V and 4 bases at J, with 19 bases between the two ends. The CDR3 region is CASSLAGVALSLTGELFF. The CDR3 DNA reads TGTGCCAGCAGCTTGGCCGGGGTGGCACTCTCCCTCACCGGGGAGCTGTTTTTT.

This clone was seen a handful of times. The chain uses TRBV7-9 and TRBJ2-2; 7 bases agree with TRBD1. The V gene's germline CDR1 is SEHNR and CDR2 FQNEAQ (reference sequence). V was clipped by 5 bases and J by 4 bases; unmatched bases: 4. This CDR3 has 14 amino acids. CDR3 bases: TGTGCCAGCAGCCCGACAGGGCCCACCGGGGAGCTGTTTTTT. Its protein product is CASSPTGPTGELFF.

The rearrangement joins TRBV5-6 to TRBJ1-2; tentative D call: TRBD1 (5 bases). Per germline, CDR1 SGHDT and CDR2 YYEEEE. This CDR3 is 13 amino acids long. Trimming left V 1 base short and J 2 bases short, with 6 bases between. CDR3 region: CASSLPGNYGYTF. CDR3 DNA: TGTGCCAGCAGCTTGCCAGGGAACTATGGCTACACCTTC. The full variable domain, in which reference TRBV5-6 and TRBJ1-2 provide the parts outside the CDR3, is DAGVTQSPTHLIKTRGQQVTLRCSPKSGHDTVSWYQQALGQGPQFIFQYYEEEERQRGNFPDRFSGHQFPNYSSELNVNALLLGDSALYLCASSLPGNYGYTFGSGTRLTVV.

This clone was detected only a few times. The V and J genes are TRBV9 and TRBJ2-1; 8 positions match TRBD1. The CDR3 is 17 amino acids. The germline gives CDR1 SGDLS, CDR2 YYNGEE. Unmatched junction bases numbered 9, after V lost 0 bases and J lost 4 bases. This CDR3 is CASSVDKGQEFYNEQFF. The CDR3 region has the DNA TGTGCCAGCAGCGTAGACAAGGGACAGGAATTTTACAATGAGCAGTTCTTC. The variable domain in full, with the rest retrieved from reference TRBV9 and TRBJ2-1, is DSGVTQTPKHLITATGQRVTLRCSPRSGDLSVYWYQQSLDQGLQFLIQYYNGEERAKGNILERFSAQQFPDLHSELNLSSLELGDSALYFCASSVDKGQEFYNEQFFGPGTRLTVL.

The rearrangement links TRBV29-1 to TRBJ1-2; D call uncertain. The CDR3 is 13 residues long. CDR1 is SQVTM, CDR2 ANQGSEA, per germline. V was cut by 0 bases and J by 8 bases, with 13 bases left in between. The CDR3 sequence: CSVEDTRGWGYTF. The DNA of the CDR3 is TGCAGCGTTGAAGATACCCGAGGTTGGGGCTACACCTTC.

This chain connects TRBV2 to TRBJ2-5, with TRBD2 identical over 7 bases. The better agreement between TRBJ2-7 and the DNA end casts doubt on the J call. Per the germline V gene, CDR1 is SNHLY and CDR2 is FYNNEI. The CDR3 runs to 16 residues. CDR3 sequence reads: CASSEGVGGEGYEQYF. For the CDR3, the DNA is TGTGCCAGCAGTGAAGGTGTTGGGGGGGAAGGATACGAGCAGTACTTC.

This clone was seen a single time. CDR3 nucleotide sequence: TGTGCCAGCAGTGTGTGGAATGAGCAGTTCTTC. Amino acid sequence: CASSVWNEQFF. The J gene is TRBJ2-1, the V gene TRBV6-1, with unresolved D. There are 11 residues in the CDR3. Between the trimmed V and J ends, which lost 4 bases and 7 bases, there was a span of 5 bases. Germline V gene lookup returns CDR1 MNHNS and CDR2 SASEGT.

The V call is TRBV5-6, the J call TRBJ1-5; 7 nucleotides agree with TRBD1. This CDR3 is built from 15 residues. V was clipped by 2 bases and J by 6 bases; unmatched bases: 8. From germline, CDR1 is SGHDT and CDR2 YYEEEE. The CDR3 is CASSFSRQGLQPQHF. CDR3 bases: TGTGCCAGCAGCTTCTCCAGACAGGGACTTCAGCCCCAGCATTTT.

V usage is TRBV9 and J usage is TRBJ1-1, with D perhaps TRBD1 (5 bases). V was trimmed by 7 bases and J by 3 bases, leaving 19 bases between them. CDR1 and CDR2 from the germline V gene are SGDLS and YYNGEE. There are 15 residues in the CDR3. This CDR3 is CASQPAGRVDTEAFF. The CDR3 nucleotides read TGTGCCAGCCAGCCGGCGGGGCGAGTGGACACTGAAGCTTTCTTT.

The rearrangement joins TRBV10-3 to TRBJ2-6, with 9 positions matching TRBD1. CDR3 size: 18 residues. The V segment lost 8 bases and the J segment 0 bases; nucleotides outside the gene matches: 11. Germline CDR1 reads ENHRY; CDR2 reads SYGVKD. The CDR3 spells CAIGFRTGDHSGANVLTF. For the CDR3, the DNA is TGTGCCATCGGTTTTAGGACAGGGGACCACTCTGGGGCCAACGTCCTGACTTTC.

CDR3 sequence reads: CASSPPGQAYEQYF. The CDR3 DNA is TGTGCCAGCAGCCCCCCCGGACAGGCCTACGAGCAGTACTTC. V gene TRBV7-6 combines with J gene TRBJ2-7, with TRBD1 matching 7 bases. Germline assignment: CDR1 SGHVS and CDR2 FNYEAQ. Trimming cost V 5 bases and J 2 bases; bases outside gene matches: 6. CDR3 length: 14 amino acids.

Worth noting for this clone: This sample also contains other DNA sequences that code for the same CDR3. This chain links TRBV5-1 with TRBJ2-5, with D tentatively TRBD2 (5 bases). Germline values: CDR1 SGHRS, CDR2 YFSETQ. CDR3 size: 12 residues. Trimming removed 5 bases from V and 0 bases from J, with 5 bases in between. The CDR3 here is CASRRDQETQYF. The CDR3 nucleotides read TGCGCCAGCAGGCGGGACCAAGAGACCCAGTACTTC.